The rows below give T cell receptor beta chains drawn from one sample of a study of T cells in Graves' hyperthyroidism and ophthalmopathy. TCRdb redid the calling of the multiplex PCR reads with MiXCR, one entry per CDR3 protein. This table holds under 400,000 distinct CDR3 sequences, approximately 18% found once. The specimen sequenced was blood. The receptors were gathered from a woman between 40 and 55 years old with Graves' ophthalmopathy. Both conserved end residues are trimmed from each CDR3. Each record gives: CDR3 protein, V gene, J gene.

CDR3 protein: ASSLQAGAVETQY; V gene: TRBV27; J gene: TRBJ2-5
CDR3 protein: AIKGVWDGYT; V gene: TRBV28; J gene: TRBJ1-2
CDR3 protein: ASSLFEGGGYT; V gene: TRBV27; J gene: TRBJ1-2
CDR3 protein: ASSYIEKTEAF; V gene: TRBV6-2/TRBV6-3; J gene: TRBJ1-1
CDR3 protein: ASSFISRGQETQY; V gene: TRBV28; J gene: TRBJ2-5
CDR3 protein: ASRRSGTKGSEQY; V gene: TRBV6-2/TRBV6-3; J gene: TRBJ2-7
CDR3 protein: ASSLAQVQPQH; V gene: TRBV7-2; J gene: TRBJ1-5
CDR3 protein: ASSNLGAGGETQY; V gene: TRBV6-5; J gene: TRBJ2-5
CDR3 protein: ASSTLTGNTGELF; V gene: TRBV11-2; J gene: TRBJ2-2
CDR3 protein: ASSPIRDRVYYGYT; V gene: TRBV28; J gene: TRBJ1-2
CDR3 protein: ASSHPGTAETQY; V gene: TRBV7-8; J gene: TRBJ2-5
CDR3 protein: ASSEATPRNQPQH; V gene: TRBV6-1; J gene: TRBJ1-5
CDR3 protein: ASSPETGARETQY; V gene: TRBV18; J gene: TRBJ2-5
CDR3 protein: ASKQDEQY; V gene: TRBV2; J gene: TRBJ2-7
CDR3 protein: SVGGPGLYEQY; V gene: TRBV29-1; J gene: TRBJ2-7
CDR3 protein: ASRVGTEAF; V gene: TRBV6-5; J gene: TRBJ1-1
CDR3 protein: ASTVDGRGETQY; V gene: TRBV11-2; J gene: TRBJ2-5
CDR3 protein: ASSLTSAYEQY; V gene: TRBV28; J gene: TRBJ2-7
CDR3 protein: ASSLTGPTYEQY; V gene: TRBV28; J gene: TRBJ2-7
CDR3 protein: ASSYGPIYEQY; V gene: TRBV7-8; J gene: TRBJ2-7
CDR3 protein: ASSYGRPYEQY; V gene: TRBV27; J gene: TRBJ2-7
CDR3 protein: AWSVFKGTSGRTGELF; V gene: TRBV30; J gene: TRBJ2-2
CDR3 protein: AGSGSTNQPQH; V gene: TRBV6-2/TRBV6-3; J gene: TRBJ1-5
CDR3 protein: ASSLLPERPQH; V gene: TRBV11-2; J gene: TRBJ1-5
CDR3 protein: ASSLWTTTGELF; V gene: TRBV12-3/TRBV12-4; J gene: TRBJ2-2
CDR3 protein: ASRGAATGELF; V gene: TRBV27; J gene: TRBJ2-2
CDR3 protein: ASSLVQHGANVLT; V gene: TRBV11-2; J gene: TRBJ2-6
CDR3 protein: ASSRDGASREQY; V gene: TRBV9; J gene: TRBJ2-7
CDR3 protein: ASSPLRSAYEQY; V gene: TRBV12-3/TRBV12-4; J gene: TRBJ2-7